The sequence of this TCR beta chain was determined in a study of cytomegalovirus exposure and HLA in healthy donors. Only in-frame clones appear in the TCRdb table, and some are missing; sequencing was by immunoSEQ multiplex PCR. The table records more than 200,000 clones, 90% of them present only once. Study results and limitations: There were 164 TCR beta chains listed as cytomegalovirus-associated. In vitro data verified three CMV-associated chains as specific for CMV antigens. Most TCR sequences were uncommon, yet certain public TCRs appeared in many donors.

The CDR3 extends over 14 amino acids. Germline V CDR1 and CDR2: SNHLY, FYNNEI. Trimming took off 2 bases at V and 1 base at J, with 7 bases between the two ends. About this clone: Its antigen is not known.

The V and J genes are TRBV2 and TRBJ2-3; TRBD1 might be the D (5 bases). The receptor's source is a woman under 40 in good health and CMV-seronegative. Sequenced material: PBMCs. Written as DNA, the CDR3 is TGTGCCAGCAGTGAAAAAGGGGGCACAGATACGCAGTATTTT. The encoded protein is CASSEKGGTDTQYF.